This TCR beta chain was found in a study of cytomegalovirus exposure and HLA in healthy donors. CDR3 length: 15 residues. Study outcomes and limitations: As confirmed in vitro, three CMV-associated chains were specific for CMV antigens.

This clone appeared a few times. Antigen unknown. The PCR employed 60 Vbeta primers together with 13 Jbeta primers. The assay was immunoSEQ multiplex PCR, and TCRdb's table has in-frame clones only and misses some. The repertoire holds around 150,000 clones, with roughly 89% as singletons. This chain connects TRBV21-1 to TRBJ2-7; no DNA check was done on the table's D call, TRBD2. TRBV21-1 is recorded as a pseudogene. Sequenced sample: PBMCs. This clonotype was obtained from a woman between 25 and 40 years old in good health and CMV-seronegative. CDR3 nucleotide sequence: TGTGCCAGCAGCAATGGCGGGAGTTGTTCCTACGAGCAGTACTTC. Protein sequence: CASSNGGSCSYEQYF.